This TCR beta chain was sequenced for a study of T cells in Graves' hyperthyroidism and ophthalmopathy. Study conclusions and caveats: The model forecast ophthalmopathy, anticipating it by a median around 6.4 months before onset. In the analysis, a 13 V-J model separated ophthalmopathy from stable hyperthyroidism.

Germline lookup yields CDR1 LNHDA and CDR2 SQIVND (reference sequence). The V and J ends lost 7 bases and 1 base respectively, with 17 bases between them. There are 16 residues in the CDR3. Exclusion of a patient resulted from uncontrolled infection, other autoimmune disease, pregnancy or lactation. This clonotype was counted between two and nine times. Its antigen is not identified. RNA transcripts yielded amplified TCR beta CDR3 regions. HTBI primers were used for first-round RT-PCR of the TCR CDR3. MiXCR, run by TCRdb on the multiplex PCR reads, gives a single entry per CDR3 protein. The sample consists of roughly 740,000 distinct CDR3 sequences, over 15% of them appearing once.

Sequences were obtained from blood. J is TRBJ2-1 and V is TRBV19; perhaps TRBD2 as D (6 bases). The origin of this receptor is a man in his late teens or twenties with Graves' hyperthyroidism. DNA of the CDR3: TGTGCCAGTATGAGAAGCGGGCGGGGATCCTACAATGAGCAGTTCTTC. Translating gives CASMRSGRGSYNEQFF.